The entry that follows covers one TCR beta chain sequence. What it recognizes is unknown. The data belong to a study of cytomegalovirus exposure and HLA in healthy donors. 60 Vbeta and 13 Jbeta primers were used in PCR. TCRdb's copy holds only in-frame clones and misses some; the assay was immunoSEQ multiplex PCR. Of roughly 150,000 clones listed, 60% to 80% were seen once; the top ten hold 0.5% to 0.85%. The CDR3 totals 14 residues. Trimming pared 6 bases from V and 7 bases from J, leaving 16 bases between. From germline, CDR1 is SNHLY and CDR2 FYNNEI. Study results and caveats: Later work found most CMV-associated TCR beta chains apparently HLA-restricted. Data from an earlier analysis indicated that most TCR beta V segments were productive either about 87% or about 30% of the time.

This chain connects TRBV2 to TRBJ1-5, with D possibly matching TRBD1 (6 bases). Sequenced input: PBMCs. The receptor comes from a male donor in good health and CMV-seronegative. The CDR3 here is CASSFDRIEQPQHF. The DNA for the CDR3 is TGTGCCAGCAGCTTCGACAGGATTGAACAGCCCCAGCATTTT.